The text below deals with one T cell receptor (beta chain). Its specificity is unknown. Unmatched junction bases numbered 7, after V lost 4 bases and J lost 5 bases. The CDR3 runs to 14 residues. CDR1 is SGHVS, CDR2 FQNEAQ, per germline. This entry is derived from a study of vaccination and CD4 T cells after COVID-19. In the study overall: The BNT162b2 or mRNA-1273 vaccine was given to participants in two doses. Findings and caveats of the study: Convalescent patients' vaccine-specific clones were spike mono-reactive in 304 of 307 cases.

As to treatment: roughly 10-day PBMC culture with coronavirus spike peptide pools or control peptides (ViraFEST assay). Sequencing of cultured CD4+ T cell DNA used the Oncomine TCR Beta short-read assay. Each CDR3 protein gets one entry after TCRdb re-called the PCR reads with MiXCR. The sample records 6,600 or so distinct CDR3 sequences, around 50% being singletons. This clonotype was obtained from a human donor who had recovered from COVID-19. Sequences were obtained from CD4+ T cells from blood, cultured in vitro. V and J are TRBV7-8 and TRBJ2-5; 7 bases map to TRBD2. The CDR3 region is CASSSRTRSETQYF. Written as DNA, the CDR3 is TGTGCCAGCAGCTCCCGGACTAGGTCGGAGACCCAGTACTTC.